The T cell receptor (beta chain) under discussion was sequenced for a study of shared clonotypes between healthy human individuals. Per the germline V gene, CDR1 is SGDLS and CDR2 is YYNGEE. The CDR3 contains 13 residues. V lost 3 bases, J lost 7 bases, and 13 bases lay in between. Replicate PCRs were loaded with roughly 300 ng DNA from unsorted PBMC, around 30,000 T cell genomes. Some clones are missing from TCRdb's copy, which holds only in-frame ones; the method was immunoSEQ multiplex PCR. The data contain 520,000 or so clones, 75% to 85% of them seen just once; the ten biggest clones take up about an eighth.

The material sequenced was PBMCs. V and J are TRBV9 and TRBJ1-2; D gene ambiguous. This TCR was recovered from a middle-aged woman in good health. Some clones in this sample may be carry-over from other donors' samples. The CDR3 bases are TGTGCCAGCAGCGGGGGATGGACGGGTGGCTACACCTTC. Translating it yields CASSGGWTGGYTF.